Presented here are 31 T cell receptor beta chains from one specimen sequenced in a study of spatial heterogeneity in lung cancer. Regarding the study as a whole: Counts of expanded intratumoral alpha and beta TCRs tracked tumor mutation counts.

The time point was: sample taken at primary tumor resection. For these receptors, no antigen is known. TCRdb processed the 5' RACE reads anew with MiXCR; each CDR3 protein has one entry. The sample records 12,000 or so distinct CDR3 sequences, 13% to 15% being singletons. This specimen consisted of lung tumor tissue, obtained at surgery. These receptors were collected from a male donor with early-stage non-small cell lung cancer.

By share of the sample, this clonotype is medium-sized (0.01 to 0.1%). The gene calls are TRBV20-1 and TRBJ1-2, with TRBD1 matching over 11 bases. The length of the CDR3 is 18 residues. Germline V gives CDR1 DFQATT, CDR2 SNEGSKA (reference sequence). Losses at the gene ends were 6 bases for V and 4 bases for J; bases not matched to a gene: 19. The CDR3 sequence is CSAVRPAGQGVIGYGYTF. CDR3 DNA: TGCAGTGCAGTGAGGCCGGCGGGACAGGGGGTTATTGGCTATGGCTACACCTTC.

This clonotype was detected many times. The V and J genes are TRBV7-3 and TRBJ2-7; 7 bases are shared with TRBD1. Germline trimming cut 5 bases from V and 5 bases from J; bases unmatched to any gene: 12. From germline, CDR1 is SGHTA and CDR2 FQGTGA. This CDR3 contains 15 residues. CDR3 sequence: CASSQTRGQTHEQYF. The CDR3, as DNA: TGTGCCAGCAGCCAGACAAGGGGGCAAACGCACGAGCAGTACTTC.

The chain is built from TRBV18 and TRBJ1-1, with D uncertain. There are 13 residues in the CDR3. Trimming removed 3 bases from V and 2 bases from J, with 7 bases in between. Germline CDR1 reads KGHSH; CDR2 reads LQKENI. CDR3: CASSPMGNTEAFF. Here the CDR3 DNA reads TGTGCCAGCTCACCGATGGGTAACACTGAAGCTTTCTTT.

This clonotype showed up just a few times. V gene TRBV27 combines with J gene TRBJ2-3; the match to TRBD2 covers 14 bases. This CDR3 has 20 residues. Germline V gene lookup returns CDR1 MNHEY and CDR2 SMNVEV (reference sequence). With 5 bases clipped from V and 4 bases from J, the junction kept 17 bases outside the gene matches. This CDR3 reads CASSPPKPGLAGVNADTQYF. The CDR3 DNA is TGTGCCAGCAGTCCACCCAAACCGGGACTAGCGGGAGTTAACGCAGATACGCAGTATTTT.

Relative to its sample, this clonotype is medium-sized. The V and J genes are TRBV4-3 and TRBJ2-2; 8 positions agree with TRBD1. The ends lost 1 base at V and 0 bases at J; junction bases unmatched: 13. Germline lookup yields CDR1 LGHNA and CDR2 YSLEER. CDR3 length: 20 residues. The CDR3 here is CASSQGRTGYVVSNTGELFF. The CDR3 region has the DNA TGCGCCAGCAGCCAAGGGAGGACAGGGTACGTTGTATCGAACACCGGGGAGCTGTTTTTT.

V gene TRBV7-2 combines with J gene TRBJ2-5, with TRBD2 matching 7 bases. The V gene's germline CDR1 is SGHTA and CDR2 FQGNSA. With 5 bases clipped from V and 5 bases from J, the junction kept 5 bases outside the gene matches. The CDR3 sequence is 13 residues long. The CDR3 sequence is CASSRLAYETQYF. In DNA form, the CDR3 reads TGTGCCAGCAGCCGACTAGCTTACGAGACCCAGTACTTC.

This clonotype came up many times. This rearrangement joins TRBV7-2 to TRBJ1-4; TRBD1 might be the D (6 bases). The germline gives CDR1 SGHTA, CDR2 FQGNSA. This CDR3 region has 16 residues. The germline V and J ends were trimmed by 2 bases and 7 bases, with 17 bases remaining between them. The CDR3 sequence is CASSLTGAGAGEKLFF. CDR3 coding DNA: TGTGCCAGCAGCTTAACCGGGGCGGGGGCAGGTGAAAAACTGTTTTTT.

In its sample, this clonotype is medium-sized (0.01 to 0.1%). The genes are TRBV6-5 and TRBJ2-7; 10 positions agree with TRBD1. CDR3 length: 15 amino acids. Germline values: CDR1 MNHEY, CDR2 SVGAGI. The V gene end was trimmed by 5 bases and the J gene end by 7 bases; junction bases not matched to a gene: 11. CDR3 sequence: CASSPGQGFIGEQYF. Written as DNA, the CDR3 is TGTGCCAGCAGTCCGGGACAGGGGTTCATTGGTGAGCAGTACTTC.

The chain joins TRBV20-1 to TRBJ1-1; TRBD1 is a possible D gene (6 bases). The CDR3 length is 14 residues. CDR1 is DFQATT, CDR2 SNEGSKA, per germline (reference sequence). V lost 6 bases and J 3 bases, leaving 17 bases between the germline ends. CDR3 DNA sequence: TGCAGTGCCCCCTTAGGGGCAGGGGACACTGAAGCTTTCTTT. Its protein product is CSAPLGAGDTEAFF.

This clonotype occurred many times. The chain couples TRBV10-3 to TRBJ1-2; TRBD1 matches at 11 bases. This CDR3 contains 16 residues. Germline assignment: CDR1 ENHRY and CDR2 SYGVKD. The V gene end was trimmed by 0 bases and the J gene end by 7 bases; junction bases not matched to a gene: 7. The chain's CDR3 is CAISESSDRGRRGYTF. The DNA of the CDR3 is TGTGCCATCAGTGAGTCCTCGGACAGGGGGCGACGTGGCTACACCTTC.

This clonotype was observed at least ten times. This chain joins TRBV11-2 and TRBJ2-1, with no clear D. V shed 2 bases and J shed 5 bases, with 4 bases lying between them. Germline CDR1 is SGHAT and CDR2 is FQNNGV. The CDR3 spans 12 residues. This CDR3 reads CASSLLDNEQFF. CDR3 sequence (DNA): TGTGCCAGCAGCTTACTTGACAATGAGCAGTTCTTC.

In its sample, this clonotype was seen a few times. The chain couples TRBV7-9 to TRBJ2-2; D perhaps matches TRBD2 (6 bases). CDR1 and CDR2 from the germline V gene are SEHNR and FQNEAQ (reference sequence). The CDR3 is 16 amino acids. V was shortened by 5 bases and J by 1 base, with 14 bases between the two germline ends. Here the CDR3 DNA reads TGTGCCAGCAGCCCGGGGGTAGTCCTGAACACCGGGGAGCTGTTTTTT. Amino acids: CASSPGVVLNTGELFF.

This clonotype appeared many times. The V call is TRBV15, the J call TRBJ2-7; perhaps D is TRBD1 or TRBD2 (5 bases each). Germline V gives CDR1 LNHNV, CDR2 YYDKDF (reference sequence). The CDR3 extends over 15 amino acids. Trimming shortened V by 2 bases and J by 6 bases, and 17 bases separated the two germline ends. This CDR3 reads CATSRPSEGDGEQYF. For the CDR3, the DNA is TGTGCCACCAGCAGACCCTCCGAAGGGGACGGCGAGCAGTACTTC.

This clonotype was detected a few times. V usage is TRBV30 and J usage is TRBJ2-1; 8 bases fit TRBD1. Germline CDR1 is GTSNPN and CDR2 is SVGIG (reference sequence). Trimming took 4 bases from V and 4 from J; bases not matched to a gene: 6. This CDR3 spans 14 amino acids. The CDR3 DNA follows: TGTGCCTGGATCGGACAGGGCCCATACAATGAGCAGTTCTTC. Protein: CAWIGQGPYNEQFF.

There are many counts of this clonotype. This chain connects TRBV7-2 to TRBJ2-7; perhaps D is TRBD1 or TRBD2 (5 bases each). Germline V gene lookup returns CDR1 SGHTA and CDR2 FQGNSA. V was clipped by 5 bases and J by 4 bases, with 15 bases between them. This CDR3 has 14 amino acids. CDR3 DNA: TGTGCCAGCAGCCCGGGACGGTTAGGGTACGAGCAGTACTTC. It yields the protein CASSPGRLGYEQYF.

This clonotype was detected only a few times. This sequence joins TRBV2 and TRBJ2-7, with 9 bases matching TRBD1. CDR3 size: 15 residues. CDR1 and CDR2 from the germline V gene are SNHLY and FYNNEI. With V trimmed by 6 bases and J by 0 bases, 6 bases remained unmatched. CDR3 in DNA: TGTGCCAGCAGAGACACAGGGGGCGGCTCCTACGAGCAGTACTTC. It specifies CASRDTGGGSYEQYF.

This clonotype was seen repeatedly, ten times or more. This sequence joins TRBV3-1 and TRBJ1-6; D perhaps matches TRBD1 (5 bases). V lost 1 base and J lost 8, with 15 bases in between. Germline assignment: CDR1 LGHDT and CDR2 YNNKEL (reference sequence). This CDR3 spans 16 amino acids. The CDR3 region is CASSQGIGEKYSPLHF. As DNA, the CDR3 is TGTGCCAGCAGCCAAGGAATAGGGGAGAAATATTCACCCCTCCACTTT.

This clonotype is medium-sized in the sample. The CDR3 DNA reads as TGTGCCAGCAGCCCGGGACGCTCTGGGGCCAACGTCCTGACTTTC. This translates into CASSPGRSGANVLTF. The V and J genes are TRBV3-1 and TRBJ2-6; D is tentatively TRBD1 or TRBD2 (5 bases each). V lost 4 bases, J lost 0 bases, and 7 bases lay in between. There are 15 residues in the CDR3. Germline loops: CDR1 LGHDT, CDR2 YNNKEL (reference sequence).

The table lists this clonotype with a few counts. The chain uses TRBV7-2 and TRBJ2-7; 9 nucleotides agree with TRBD2. Germline loops: CDR1 SGHTA, CDR2 FQGNSA. V dropped 1 base and J dropped 13; count of bases not matched to a gene: 8. The CDR3 extends over 13 amino acids. For the CDR3, the DNA is TGTGCCAGCAGCTTAGAGGGTAGCGGGAGCTTATACTTC. Amino acid sequence: CASSLEGSGSLYF.

This clonotype has at least ten counts. This sequence joins TRBV20-1 and TRBJ2-3; TRBD2 might be the D (5 bases). Trimming shortened V by 3 bases and J by 2 bases, and 12 bases separated the two germline ends. Germline CDR1 DFQATT, CDR2 SNEGSKA (reference sequence). The CDR3 runs to 14 residues. The CDR3 reads CSARDSAVTDTQYF. The DNA of the CDR3 is TGCAGTGCTAGGGACTCAGCGGTCACAGATACGCAGTATTTT.

Many counts were recorded for this clonotype. The chain recombines TRBV10-1 with TRBJ2-5; 10 bases agree with TRBD2. Trimming took 4 bases from V and 2 from J; bases not matched to a gene: 4. The length of the CDR3 is 15 residues. The germline V gene has CDR1 WNHNN and CDR2 SYGVQD (reference sequence). The CDR3 reads CASSGLAGDQETQYF. In DNA form, the CDR3 reads TGCGCCAGCAGTGGGCTAGCGGGAGATCAAGAGACCCAGTACTTC.

This clonotype has a count of ten or more. V gene TRBV12-3 or TRBV12-4 combines with J gene TRBJ1-1; D not resolved. This CDR3 has 13 amino acids. V dropped 1 base and J dropped 7 bases, with 10 bases sitting between them. The CDR3 sequence is CASSLGRTGEAFF. The CDR3 DNA reads TGTGCCAGCAGTTTAGGGAGGACCGGTGAAGCTTTCTTT.

This chain links TRBV20-1 with TRBJ2-7, with 8 bases aligning to TRBD1. The CDR3 has 13 residues. V trimming: 4 bases; J trimming: 3 bases; junction bases outside the gene matches: 5. CDR1 is DFQATT and CDR2 is SNEGSKA in the germline V gene (reference sequence). Here the CDR3 DNA reads TGCAGTGCTACCCCGACAGGGGACTACGAGCAGTACTTC. Translating it yields CSATPTGDYEQYF.

The table lists this clonotype with many counts. The chain is built from TRBV11-2 and TRBJ2-7; 8 bases match TRBD1. The germline V gene encodes CDR1 SGHAT and CDR2 FQNNGV. The CDR3 is made up of 14 amino acids. V lost 1 base to trimming and J lost 4 bases; unmatched junction nucleotides: 3. CDR3 nucleotides: TGTGCCAGCAGCTTAGTCAGGGGGCCGTACGAGCAGTACTTC. This gives the protein CASSLVRGPYEQYF.

This clonotype appeared many times. V and J are TRBV23-1 and TRBJ2-3; no firm D call. TRBV23-1 counts as an open reading frame of uncertain function. The V and J ends lost 3 bases and 0 bases respectively, with 4 bases between them. The CDR3 extends over 13 amino acids. For the CDR3, the DNA is TGCGCCAGCAGTCACGGGAGCACAGATACGCAGTATTTT. Translated: CASSHGSTDTQYF.

The chain joins TRBV7-8 to TRBJ2-7, with 10 bases lining up with TRBD1. CDR3 length: 15 residues. V lost 5 bases to trimming and J lost 6 bases; unmatched junction nucleotides: 10. Germline V gene lookup returns CDR1 SGHVS and CDR2 FQNEAQ. In nucleotides, the CDR3 is TGTGCCAGCAGCAAACGTAGGGACAGGGGATGCGAGCAGTACTTC. Translation gives CASSKRRDRGCEQYF.

This clonotype is labeled medium-sized. The V and J genes are TRBV6-5 and TRBJ2-5; 7 bases agree with TRBD1. Germline trimming cut 5 bases from V and 7 bases from J; bases unmatched to any gene: 13. The CDR3 length is 15 residues. Germline CDR1 is MNHEY and CDR2 is SVGAGI. CDR3 in amino acids: CASSPSPWTGGTQYF. In DNA form, the CDR3 reads TGTGCCAGCAGTCCCTCCCCCTGGACAGGCGGGACCCAGTACTTC.

This clonotype was seen many times. This chain links TRBV11-3 with TRBJ2-3, with TRBD1 matching over 8 bases. V was clipped by 1 base and J by 0 bases; unmatched bases: 6. This CDR3 is built from 17 residues. Germline values: CDR1 SGHNT, CDR2 YENEEA. CDR3 loop: CASSLGGTGASTDTQYF. The CDR3 nucleotides are TGTGCCAGCAGCTTAGGGGGGACAGGAGCAAGCACAGATACGCAGTATTTT. Drawing the rest from reference TRBV11-3 and TRBJ2-3, the complete variable domain is EAGVVQSPRYKIIEKKQPVAFWCNPISGHNTLYWYLQNLGQGPELLIRYENEEAVDDSQLPKDRFSAERLKGVDSTLKIQPAELGDSAVYLCASSLGGTGASTDTQYFGPGTRLTVL.

This clonotype was recorded a few times. The J gene is TRBJ2-1, the V gene TRBV20-1; 10 bases fit TRBD2. The CDR3 sequence is 14 residues long. Germline V gene data show CDR1 as DFQATT and CDR2 as SNEGSKA (reference sequence). V lost 6 bases, J lost 4 bases, and 6 bases stayed unmatched. This chain's CDR3 is CSAPTSGPYNEQFF. The CDR3 DNA reads TGCAGTGCCCCGACTAGCGGGCCTTACAATGAGCAGTTCTTC.

This chain connects TRBV11-2 to TRBJ2-1, with TRBD1 as a possible D gene (6 bases). This CDR3 has 16 residues. Deletions cut 5 bases from V and 0 bases from J, with 14 bases between. In germline, CDR1 is SGHAT, CDR2 FQNNGV. CDR3 region: CASSINRASSYNEQFF. The CDR3 nucleotides are TGTGCCAGCAGCATCAACAGGGCCAGCTCCTACAATGAGCAGTTCTTC.

This chain links TRBV6-1 with TRBJ1-2; 9 bases are shared with TRBD1. The CDR3 covers 17 residues. V was clipped by 7 bases and J by 0 bases; unmatched bases: 12. CDR1 and CDR2 from the germline V gene are MNHNS and SASEGT. CDR3 amino acids: CASTYKGTGTANYGYTF. The CDR3 DNA sequence: TGTGCCAGCACATATAAGGGGACAGGGACGGCTAACTATGGCTACACCTTC.